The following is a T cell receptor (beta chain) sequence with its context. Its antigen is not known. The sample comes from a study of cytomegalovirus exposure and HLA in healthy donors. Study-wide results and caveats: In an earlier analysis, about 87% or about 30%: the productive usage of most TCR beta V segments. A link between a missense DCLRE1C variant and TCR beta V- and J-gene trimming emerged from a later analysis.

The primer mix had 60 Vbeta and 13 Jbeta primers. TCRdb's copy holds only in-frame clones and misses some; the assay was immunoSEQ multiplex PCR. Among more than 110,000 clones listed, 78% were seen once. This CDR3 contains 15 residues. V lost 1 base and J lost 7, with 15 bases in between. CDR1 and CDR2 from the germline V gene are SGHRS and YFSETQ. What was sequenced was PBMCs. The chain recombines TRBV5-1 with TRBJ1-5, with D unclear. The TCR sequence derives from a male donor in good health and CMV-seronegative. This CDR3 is CASSLNPWGDQPQHF. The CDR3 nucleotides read TGCGCCAGCAGCTTGAACCCTTGGGGAGACCAGCCCCAGCATTTT.